The 28 T cell receptor beta chains reported below all come from one sample, sequenced in a study of blood T cell repertoires in COVID-19. Repertoires were generated with immunoSEQ multiplex PCR, while TCRdb's copy carries only in-frame clones and drops some. The sample consists of about 70,000 clones, 75% to 90% of them appearing once. Sequenced sample: peripheral blood. Source of these receptors: a man older than 75 with acute or convalescent COVID-19.

This clone has a single count. The chain uses TRBV7-6 and TRBJ2-2; a possible D gene is TRBD1 (6 bases). Germline V gene sequence: CDR1 SGHVS, CDR2 FNYEAQ. This CDR3 comprises 15 residues. Between the trimmed V and J ends, which lost 5 bases and 1 base, there was a span of 11 bases. CDR3 DNA sequence: TGTGCCAGCAGCACTCGGACAGTGAACACCGGGGAGCTGTTTTTT. Amino acid sequence: CASSTRTVNTGELFF.

The chain carries TRBV12-3 or TRBV12-4 and TRBJ1-1; no firm D call. This CDR3 spans 12 amino acids. With 5 bases removed from V and 2 bases from J, the gap between germline ends came to 6 bases. The CDR3 bases are TGTGCCAGCAGTCCCATCAACACTGAAGCTTTCTTT. Amino acid sequence: CASSPINTEAFF.

The chain carries TRBV5-8 and TRBJ2-5, with TRBD1 identical over 8 bases. This CDR3 contains 15 residues. In germline, CDR1 is SGHTS, CDR2 YDEGEE. V dropped 3 bases and J dropped 2; count of bases not matched to a gene: 6. This chain's CDR3 is CASSSDRVRQETQYF. The CDR3 coding sequence is TGTGCCAGCAGCTCGGACAGGGTTCGACAAGAGACCCAGTACTTC.

The V gene is TRBV6-5, the J gene TRBJ1-2; D gene unclear. CDR1 is MNHEY and CDR2 is SVGAGI in the germline V gene. V lost 7 bases and J lost 0, with 9 bases in between. CDR3 size: 13 residues. The CDR3 nucleotides are TGTGCCAGCACCCAGAAATCTAACTATGGCTACACCTTC. Protein: CASTQKSNYGYTF.

The DNA for the CDR3 is TGTGCCAGTAGTCCCATCTGGAGAGATGGGACTGAAGCTTTCTTT. Translated: CASSPIWRDGTEAFF. The chain is built from TRBV19 and TRBJ1-1; D not resolved. In germline, CDR1 is LNHDA, CDR2 SQIVND (reference sequence). The CDR3 is 15 amino acids. Trimming pared 5 bases from V and 5 bases from J, leaving 18 bases between.

The sample holds one count of this clone. The rearrangement links TRBV28 to TRBJ2-4; TRBD1 matches at 8 bases. The V and J ends lost 5 bases and 6 bases, in that order; junction bases with no gene match: 12. Germline CDR1 is MDHEN and CDR2 is SYDVKM. The CDR3 spans 16 residues. CDR3 bases: TGTGCCAGCAGTGACCAGGGGGCCGAGGGGAGAAACATTCAGTACTTC. The encoded protein is CASSDQGAEGRNIQYF.

The count of this clone is one. The chain employs TRBV6-5 and TRBJ2-3, with 13 positions matching TRBD2. Unmatched junction bases numbered 0, after V lost 0 bases and J lost 3 bases. In germline, CDR1 is MNHEY, CDR2 SVGAGI. The CDR3 spans 16 residues. The CDR3 DNA is TGTGCCAGCAGTTACTCGACTAGCGGGAGGACAGATACGCAGTATTTT. This encodes CASSYSTSGRTDTQYF.

Only one count was recorded for this clone. The chain couples TRBV7-2 to TRBJ2-7; TRBD1 agrees at 10 bases. Germline loops: CDR1 SGHTA, CDR2 FQGNSA. The V and J ends lost 4 bases and 7 bases, in that order; junction bases with no gene match: 10. The CDR3 runs 15 residues. In DNA form, the CDR3 reads TGTGCCAGCAGCTCGGCCGGGACAGGGGTACAAGAGCAGTACTTC. Its protein product is CASSSAGTGVQEQYF.

The chain joins TRBV10-1 to TRBJ1-5; TRBD1 aligns across 9 bases. The CDR3 extends over 15 amino acids. V was pared by 9 bases and J by 0 bases, with 6 bases of the junction left unmatched. CDR1 and CDR2 (germline): WNHNN, SYGVQD (reference sequence). The CDR3 DNA is TGCGCCAGTGTAGGGACAGGGCATAGCAATCAGCCCCAGCATTTT. As protein: CASVGTGHSNQPQHF.

The genes are TRBV5-1 and TRBJ2-5, with 11 bases aligning to TRBD2. The germline CDR1 and CDR2 sequences are SGHRS and YFSETQ. The V segment lost 3 bases and the J segment 5 bases; nucleotides outside the gene matches: 6. The length of the CDR3 is 15 residues. CDR3 bases: TGCGCCAGCAGCTCGACTAGCGGGACGGGGGAGACCCAGTACTTC. As protein: CASSSTSGTGETQYF.

V usage is TRBV3-1 (or the pseudogene TRBV3-2) and J usage is TRBJ2-1, with D unresolved. The CDR3 totals 11 residues. Trimming shortened V by 4 bases and J by 6 bases, and 4 bases separated the two germline ends. The V gene's germline CDR1 is LGHDT and CDR2 YNNKEL (reference sequence). CDR3 protein: CASSPINEQFF. The DNA of the CDR3 is TGTGCCAGCAGCCCTATCAATGAGCAGTTCTTC.

The genes are TRBV6-2 or TRBV6-3 and TRBJ2-2; a weak D match, TRBD2 (5 bases). Trimming stripped 2 bases from V and 3 bases from J, with 13 bases between. This CDR3 spans 16 amino acids. The V gene's germline CDR1 is MNHEY and CDR2 SVGEGT. The CDR3 region has the DNA TGTGCCAGCAGTTACCTTGCGGGTGTGGACACCGGGGAGCTGTTTTTT. This encodes CASSYLAGVDTGELFF.

This clone was seen only once. V and J are TRBV4-1 and TRBJ1-1; 7 bases are a match to TRBD1. Looked up from germline, CDR1 is MGHRA and CDR2 is YSYEKL. The CDR3 is 18 amino acids. The junction had 12 bases not matched to a gene; V was cut back by 1 base and J by 1 base. CDR3 DNA sequence: TGCGCCAGCAGCCAAGGTGTGACAGTGAGGGGGCCGAACACTGAAGCTTTCTTT. It specifies CASSQGVTVRGPNTEAFF.

V gene TRBV7-2 combines with J gene TRBJ1-6; D gene uncertain. The CDR3 is 15 residues long. Trimming removed 1 base from V and 9 bases from J, with 13 bases in between. Germline V gene lookup returns CDR1 SGHTA and CDR2 FQGNSA. CDR3 in amino acids: CASSLDSGDSSPLHF. The CDR3 region has the DNA TGTGCCAGCAGCTTAGACTCCGGTGATAGTTCACCCCTCCACTTT.

V is TRBV7-8 and J is TRBJ1-2; maybe TRBD1 (5 bases). Trimming took 1 base from V and 4 from J, leaving 25 bases between them. Germline V gene data show CDR1 as SGHVS and CDR2 as FQNEAQ. The CDR3 loop spans 19 amino acids. This CDR3 is CASSLVSVIRRGSLYGYTF. The CDR3 DNA is TGTGCCAGCAGCTTAGTGTCTGTCATCCGCCGGGGGTCCCTCTATGGCTACACCTTC.

This rearrangement joins TRBV19 to TRBJ2-5, with D hard to call. V lost 1 base to trimming and J lost 5 bases, with 5 bases between them. The germline gives CDR1 LNHDA, CDR2 SQIVND (reference sequence). CDR3 length: 12 residues. The CDR3 DNA reads TGTGCCAGTAGTATAGCAGGCGAGACCCAGTACTTC. Translated, it gives CASSIAGETQYF.

Note on this clone: An end of the junction differs from the germline gene, which may be a read error. This chain connects TRBV7-2 to TRBJ2-7; 8 bases line up with TRBD1. CDR3 length equals 13 residues. CDR1 and CDR2 from the germline V gene are SGHTA and FQGNSA. The chain's CDR3 is CASSLDRGAASIF. In DNA, the CDR3 is TGTGCCAGCAGCTTAGACAGGGGGGCAGCCTCCATTTTC.

The chain carries TRBV5-1 and TRBJ2-3, with TRBD2 matching 8 bases. The V gene's germline CDR1 is SGHRS and CDR2 YFSETQ. This CDR3 comprises 16 residues. Trimming at V came to 0 bases and at J to 0 bases, leaving 3 bases not matched to a gene. This chain's CDR3 is CASSLGAGGSTDTQYF. Written as DNA, the CDR3 is TGCGCCAGCAGCTTGGGGGCGGGAGGTAGCACAGATACGCAGTATTTT.

The chain is built from TRBV5-4 and TRBJ2-7; 8 positions match TRBD2. Germline loops: CDR1 SGHNT, CDR2 YYREEE (reference sequence). The J segment lost 0 bases and the V segment lost 5 bases, leaving 10 bases of the junction unmatched. The CDR3 sequence is 16 residues long. The CDR3 here is CASSWVSGGPSYEQYF. As DNA, the CDR3 is TGTGCCAGCAGTTGGGTCAGCGGGGGACCCTCCTACGAGCAGTACTTC.

This chain connects TRBV11-3 to TRBJ2-3, with D unclear. Germline V lookup: CDR1 SGHNT, CDR2 YENEEA. There are 12 residues in the CDR3. The V and J ends lost 3 bases and 5 bases respectively, with 6 bases between them. The CDR3: CASSLARDTQYF. CDR3 DNA sequence: TGTGCCAGCAGCTTGGCACGAGATACGCAGTATTTT.

V gene TRBV28 combines with J gene TRBJ1-2, with 7 bases that match TRBD1. The germline V gene has CDR1 MDHEN and CDR2 SYDVKM. This CDR3 contains 14 residues. The junction had 12 bases not matched to a gene; V was cut back by 6 bases and J by 8 bases. The CDR3 DNA follows: TGTGCCAGCAGACGAACCACAGGGGTTAAGGGCTACACCTTC. This encodes CASRRTTGVKGYTF.

This sequence joins TRBV28 and TRBJ1-6; 11 bases match TRBD1. This CDR3 is 13 amino acids long. Germline assignment: CDR1 MDHEN and CDR2 SYDVKM. V lost 11 bases, J lost 7 bases, and 4 bases stayed unmatched. CDR3 protein: CAGGDRGNSPLHF. In nucleotides, the CDR3 is TGTGCCGGCGGGGACAGGGGGAATTCACCCCTCCACTTT.

The chain couples TRBV6-2 or TRBV6-3 to TRBJ1-5; a weak D match, TRBD1 (6 bases). Germline CDR1 MNHEY, CDR2 SVGEGT. V lost 2 bases and J 7 bases, leaving 15 bases between the germline ends. This CDR3 spans 15 amino acids. CDR3 sequence: CASSYVTGRDQPQHF. CDR3 nucleotides: TGTGCCAGCAGTTACGTCACAGGGAGGGACCAGCCCCAGCATTTT.

The chain couples TRBV27 to TRBJ2-5, with D perhaps TRBD2 (7 bases). V shed 0 bases and J shed 5 bases, with 16 bases lying between them. The CDR3 spans 16 residues. In germline, CDR1 is MNHEY, CDR2 SMNVEV (reference sequence). In DNA form, the CDR3 reads TGTGCCAGCAGTTTATCGGGTCGCGGGGGCCTGGAGACCCAGTACTTC. Its protein product is CASSLSGRGGLETQYF.

The chain uses TRBV2 and TRBJ1-5, with D perhaps TRBD1 (6 bases). V was pared by 5 bases and J by 5 bases, with 13 bases between. Germline loops: CDR1 SNHLY, CDR2 FYNNEI. This CDR3 region has 14 residues. CDR3 loop: CASSPRDIYQPQHF. CDR3 sequence (DNA): TGTGCCAGCAGTCCCCGGGACATATATCAGCCCCAGCATTTT.

This rearrangement joins TRBV28 to TRBJ2-3; D gene unclear. Deletions cut 5 bases from V and 3 bases from J, with 15 bases between. Germline V gives CDR1 MDHEN, CDR2 SYDVKM. This CDR3 comprises 15 residues. CDR3 DNA: TGTGCCAGCAGTCCCCCCCGTTCTCCGACAGATACGCAGTATTTT. Amino acid sequence: CASSPPRSPTDTQYF.

The chain couples TRBV19 to TRBJ2-2; TRBD1 matches 9 bases. Per the germline V gene, CDR1 is LNHDA and CDR2 is SQIVND (reference sequence). This CDR3 is built from 13 residues. The V gene end was trimmed by 4 bases and the J gene end by 6 bases; junction bases not matched to a gene: 0. The CDR3 nucleotides are TGTGCCAGTAGTAGACAGGGGGCCGGGGAGCTGTTTTTT. This sequence encodes CASSRQGAGELFF.

The rearrangement uses TRBV5-1 and TRBJ1-5; unclear D gene. Between the trimmed V and J ends, which lost 4 bases and 3 bases, there was a span of 11 bases. This CDR3 has 14 residues. Germline V gene data show CDR1 as SGHRS and CDR2 as YFSETQ. CDR3 sequence: CASSLGEANQPQHF. CDR3 DNA sequence: TGCGCCAGCAGCCTGGGCGAGGCCAATCAGCCCCAGCATTTT.